This T cell receptor (beta chain) emerged from a study of technical replicates of blood from several donors. The assay was immunoSEQ multiplex PCR, and TCRdb's table has in-frame clones only and misses some. The data show about 68,000 clones, 95% to 97% seen once. The CDR3 is made up of 11 amino acids. V lost 5 bases and J 2 bases, leaving 3 bases between the germline ends. Germline-derived CDR1 and CDR2 are SGHRS and YFSETQ. The chain recombines TRBV5-1 with TRBJ2-3; D is unresolved. The sequence was collected from a human donor in good health. Sequenced input: T cells isolated from PBMCs. The CDR3 region is CASRYTDTQYF. CDR3 coding DNA: TGCGCCAGCAGATACACAGATACGCAGTATTTT.